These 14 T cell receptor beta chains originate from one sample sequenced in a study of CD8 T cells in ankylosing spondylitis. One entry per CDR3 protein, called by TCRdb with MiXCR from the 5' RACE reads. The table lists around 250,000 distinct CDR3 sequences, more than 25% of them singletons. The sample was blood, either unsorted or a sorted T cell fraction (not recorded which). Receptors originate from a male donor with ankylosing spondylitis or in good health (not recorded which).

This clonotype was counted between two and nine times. As DNA, the CDR3 is TGCGCCAGCCGGCCGCTTACCAACAATGAGCAGTTCTTC. Protein sequence: CASRPLTNNEQFF. The chain is built from TRBV5-1 and TRBJ2-1; D unresolved. The CDR3 sequence is 13 residues long. Germline values: CDR1 SGHRS, CDR2 YFSETQ. Trimming shortened V by 7 bases and J by 5 bases, and 13 bases separated the two germline ends.

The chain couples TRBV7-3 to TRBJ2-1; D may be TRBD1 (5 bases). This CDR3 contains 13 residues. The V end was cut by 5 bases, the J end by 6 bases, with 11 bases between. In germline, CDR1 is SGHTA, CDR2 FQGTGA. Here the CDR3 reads CASSQQARNEQFF. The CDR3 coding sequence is TGTGCCAGCAGCCAACAGGCTCGCAATGAGCAGTTCTTC.

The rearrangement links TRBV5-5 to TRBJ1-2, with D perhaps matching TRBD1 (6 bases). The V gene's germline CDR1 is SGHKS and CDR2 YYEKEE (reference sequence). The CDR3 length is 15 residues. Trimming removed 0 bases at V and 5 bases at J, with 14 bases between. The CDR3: CASSLVGVRGYGYTF. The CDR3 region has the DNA TGTGCCAGCAGCTTGGTAGGGGTCAGGGGATATGGCTACACCTTC. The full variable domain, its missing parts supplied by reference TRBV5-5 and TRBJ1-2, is DAGVTQSPTHLIKTRGQQVTLRCSPISGHKSVSWYQQVLGQGPQFIFQYYEKEERGRGNFPDRFSARQFPNYSSELNVNALLLGDSALYLCASSLVGVRGYGYTFGSGTRLTVV.

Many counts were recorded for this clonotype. The CDR3 DNA sequence: TGCAGTGCTGGCGTCGGCAATCAGCCCCAGCATTTT. Protein sequence: CSAGVGNQPQHF. V is TRBV20-1 and J is TRBJ1-5; D ambiguous. V lost 5 bases to trimming and J lost 2 bases, with 7 bases between them. The CDR3 runs to 12 residues. CDR1 and CDR2 (germline): DFQATT, SNEGSKA (reference sequence).

This chain's CDR3 is CASSGTSGETQYF. For the CDR3, the DNA is TGTGCCAGCAGCGGTACTAGCGGGGAGACCCAGTACTTC. The chain carries TRBV9 and TRBJ2-5, with 9 bases identical to TRBD2. The V gene end was trimmed by 3 bases and the J gene end by 5 bases; junction bases not matched to a gene: 2. This CDR3 comprises 13 residues. The germline CDR1 and CDR2 sequences are SGDLS and YYNGEE.

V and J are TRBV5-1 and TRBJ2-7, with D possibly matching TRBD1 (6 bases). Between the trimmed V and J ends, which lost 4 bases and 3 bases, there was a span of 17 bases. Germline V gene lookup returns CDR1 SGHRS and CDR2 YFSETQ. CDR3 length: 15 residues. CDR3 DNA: TGCGCCAGCAGCACCAGGACAGATTCTATCTACGAGCAGTACTTC. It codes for CASSTRTDSIYEQYF. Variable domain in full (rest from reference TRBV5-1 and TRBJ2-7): KAGVTQTPRYLIKTRGQQVTLSCSPISGHRSVSWYQQTPGQGLQFLFEYFSETQRNKGNFPGRFSGRQFSNSRSEMNVSTLELGDSALYLCASSTRTDSIYEQYFGPGTRLTVT.

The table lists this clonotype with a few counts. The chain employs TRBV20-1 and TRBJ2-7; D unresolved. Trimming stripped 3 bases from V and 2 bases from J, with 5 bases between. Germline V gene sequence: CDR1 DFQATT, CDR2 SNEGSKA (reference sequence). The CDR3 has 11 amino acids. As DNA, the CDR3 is TGCAGTGCTAGGGAGCCCTACGAGCAGTACTTC. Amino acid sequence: CSAREPYEQYF.

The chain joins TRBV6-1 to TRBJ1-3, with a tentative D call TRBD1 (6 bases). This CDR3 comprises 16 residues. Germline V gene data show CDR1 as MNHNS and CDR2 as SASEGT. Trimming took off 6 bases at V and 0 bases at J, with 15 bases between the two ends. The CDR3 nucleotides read TGTGCCAGCAGCCGAGGGGGACAACGCTCTGGAAACACCATATATTTT. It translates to CASSRGGQRSGNTIYF.

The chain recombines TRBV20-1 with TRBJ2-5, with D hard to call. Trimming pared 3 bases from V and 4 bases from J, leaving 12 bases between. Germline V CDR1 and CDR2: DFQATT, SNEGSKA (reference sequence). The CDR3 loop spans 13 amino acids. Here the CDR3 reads CSASWGLGETQYF. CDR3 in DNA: TGCAGTGCTAGCTGGGGATTGGGAGAGACCCAGTACTTC.

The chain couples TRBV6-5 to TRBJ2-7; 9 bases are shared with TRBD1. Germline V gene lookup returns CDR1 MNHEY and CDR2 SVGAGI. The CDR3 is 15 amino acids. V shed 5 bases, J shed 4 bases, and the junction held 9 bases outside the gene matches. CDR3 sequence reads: CASSNPGQGTYEQYF. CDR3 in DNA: TGTGCCAGCAGTAACCCGGGACAGGGTACTTACGAGCAGTACTTC.

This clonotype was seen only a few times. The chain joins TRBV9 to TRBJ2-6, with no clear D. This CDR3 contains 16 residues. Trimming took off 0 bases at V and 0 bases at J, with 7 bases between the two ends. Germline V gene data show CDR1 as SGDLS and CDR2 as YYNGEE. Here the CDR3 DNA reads TGTGCCAGCAGCGTAGCCCGGAACTCTGGGGCCAACGTCCTGACTTTC. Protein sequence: CASSVARNSGANVLTF.

The CDR3 nucleotides read TGTGCCATTAGGGACAGGGGCACAGATACGCAGTATTTT. Translating gives CAIRDRGTDTQYF. The chain couples TRBV10-3 to TRBJ2-3; 9 bases map to TRBD1. CDR1 and CDR2 (germline): ENHRY, SYGVKD. The junction had 2 bases not matched to a gene; V was cut back by 9 bases and J by 1 base. The CDR3 extends over 13 amino acids.

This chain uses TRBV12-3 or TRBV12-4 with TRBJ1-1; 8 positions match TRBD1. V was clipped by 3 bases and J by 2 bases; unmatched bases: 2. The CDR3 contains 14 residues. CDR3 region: CASSFGQGNTEAFF. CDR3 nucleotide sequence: TGTGCCAGCAGTTTCGGACAGGGAAACACTGAAGCTTTCTTT.

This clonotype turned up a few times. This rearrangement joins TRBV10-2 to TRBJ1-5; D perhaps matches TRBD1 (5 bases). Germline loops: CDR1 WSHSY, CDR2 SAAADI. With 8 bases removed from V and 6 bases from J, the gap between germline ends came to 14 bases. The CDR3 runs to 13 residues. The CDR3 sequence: CASWAGESQPQHF. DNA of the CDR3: TGCGCCAGCTGGGCGGGGGAAAGTCAGCCCCAGCATTTT.